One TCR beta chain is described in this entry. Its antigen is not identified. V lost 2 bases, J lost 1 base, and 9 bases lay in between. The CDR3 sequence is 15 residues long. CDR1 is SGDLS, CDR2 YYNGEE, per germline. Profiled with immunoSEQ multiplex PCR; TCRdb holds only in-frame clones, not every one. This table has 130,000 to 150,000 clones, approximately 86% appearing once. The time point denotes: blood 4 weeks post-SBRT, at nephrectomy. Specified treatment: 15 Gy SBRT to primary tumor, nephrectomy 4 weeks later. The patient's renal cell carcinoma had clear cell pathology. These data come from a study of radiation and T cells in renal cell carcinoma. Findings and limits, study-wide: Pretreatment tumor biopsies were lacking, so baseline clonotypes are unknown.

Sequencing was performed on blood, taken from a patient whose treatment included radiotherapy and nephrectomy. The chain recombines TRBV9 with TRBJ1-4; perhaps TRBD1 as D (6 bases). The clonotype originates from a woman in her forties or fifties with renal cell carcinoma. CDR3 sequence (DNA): TGTGCCAGCAGCGTTACAGGGAGAACTAATGAAAAACTGTTTTTT. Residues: CASSVTGRTNEKLFF.